These 26 T cell receptor beta chains were sequenced from one sample in a study of cytomegalovirus exposure and HLA in healthy donors. Only in-frame clones appear in the TCRdb table, and some are missing; sequencing was by immunoSEQ multiplex PCR. The sample lists under 65,000 clones, approximately 89% occurring once. The sequenced material came from PBMCs. The receptors originated from a woman under 30 in good health and CMV-seropositive.

The V call is TRBV7-2, the J call TRBJ1-1; D is ambiguous. The V gene lost 4 bases and the J gene lost 5 bases, with 17 bases spanning the gap. Germline loops: CDR1 SGHTA, CDR2 FQGNSA. This CDR3 comprises 15 residues. CDR3 in amino acids: CASSWRASGETEAFF. CDR3 bases: TGTGCCAGCAGCTGGCGCGCCAGCGGGGAGACTGAAGCTTTCTTT.

The chain employs TRBV29-1 and TRBJ2-7; no reliable D call. CDR3 length: 12 amino acids. Germline-derived CDR1 and CDR2 are SQVTM and ANQGSEA. Trimming pared 5 bases from V and 0 bases from J, leaving 8 bases between. The CDR3 loop reads CSVYTNSYEQYF. The CDR3 region has the DNA TGCAGCGTTTACACGAACTCCTACGAGCAGTACTTC.

The genes are TRBV5-1 and TRBJ2-2; D remains ambiguous. The CDR3 loop spans 13 amino acids. V lost 1 base to trimming and J lost 4 bases, with 5 bases between them. CDR1 is SGHRS and CDR2 is YFSETQ in the germline V gene. CDR3 nucleotides: TGCGCCAGCAGCTTGACGGTCACCGGGGAGCTGTTTTTT. Its protein product is CASSLTVTGELFF. Variable domain in full (rest from reference TRBV5-1 and TRBJ2-2): KAGVTQTPRYLIKTRGQQVTLSCSPISGHRSVSWYQQTPGQGLQFLFEYFSETQRNKGNFPGRFSGRQFSNSRSEMNVSTLELGDSALYLCASSLTVTGELFFGEGSRLTVL.

The CDR3 is CASSIRRNGGAFTGELFF. The CDR3 bases are TGTGCCAGTAGTATAAGACGGAACGGGGGGGCTTTCACCGGGGAGCTGTTTTTT. The J gene is TRBJ2-2, the V gene TRBV19, with 8 positions matching TRBD2. The CDR3 sequence is 18 residues long. V dropped 2 bases and J dropped 4; count of bases not matched to a gene: 12. Germline V gene sequence: CDR1 LNHDA, CDR2 SQIVND (reference sequence). Complete variable domain (other parts from reference TRBV19 and TRBJ2-2): DGGITQSPKYLFRKEGQNVTLSCEQNLNHDAMYWYRQDPGQGLRLIYYSQIVNDFQKGDIAEGYSVSREKKESFPLTVTSAQKNPTAFYLCASSIRRNGGAFTGELFFGEGSRLTVL.

The chain couples TRBV5-6 to TRBJ1-3; 7 nucleotides align to TRBD1. The CDR3 loop spans 12 amino acids. Germline CDR1 SGHDT, CDR2 YYEEEE. Trimming cost V 7 bases and J 4 bases; bases outside gene matches: 2. The CDR3 spells CASRQGGNTIYF. The CDR3 DNA is TGTGCCAGCCGACAGGGAGGAAACACCATATATTTT. Variable domain in full (rest from reference TRBV5-6 and TRBJ1-3): DAGVTQSPTHLIKTRGQQVTLRCSPKSGHDTVSWYQQALGQGPQFIFQYYEEEERQRGNFPDRFSGHQFPNYSSELNVNALLLGDSALYLCASRQGGNTIYFGEGSWLTVV.

The V call is TRBV6-6, the J call TRBJ2-7, with 7 bases fitting TRBD1. The CDR3 covers 12 residues. The V segment lost 10 bases and the J segment 4 bases; nucleotides outside the gene matches: 7. The germline CDR1 and CDR2 sequences are MNHNY and SVGAGI (reference sequence). The CDR3 loop reads CATINRGYEQYF. The DNA for the CDR3 is TGTGCCACTATCAACAGGGGTTACGAGCAGTACTTC.

The chain couples TRBV10-3 to TRBJ1-5; D unresolved. The CDR3 consists of 15 residues. Germline V lookup: CDR1 ENHRY, CDR2 SYGVKD. V lost 2 bases and J lost 2, with 10 bases in between. For the CDR3, the DNA is TGTGCCATCAGTGAGCCCGGGTCTGGCAATCAGCCCCAGCATTTT. Translating gives CAISEPGSGNQPQHF.

This clone was detected only once. The CDR3 spells CASSRDRGNTEAFF. The CDR3 coding sequence is TGTGCCAGCAGTCGTGACAGGGGGAACACTGAAGCTTTCTTT. The chain couples TRBV5-8 to TRBJ1-1, with 8 bases that match TRBD1. J was trimmed by 1 base and V by 5 bases; bases with no gene match: 4. Germline-derived CDR1 and CDR2 are SGHTS and YDEGEE. The CDR3 is 14 residues long.

The chain joins TRBV6-1 to TRBJ1-4; 7 bases fit TRBD1. The trim removed 6 bases at V and 1 base at J, leaving 5 bases unmatched. CDR1 MNHNS and CDR2 SASEGT come from the germline V gene. The CDR3 length is 15 residues. The CDR3 region has the DNA TGTGCCAGCAGGCAGGGGGTGGGAACTAATGAAAAACTGTTTTTT. Translation: CASRQGVGTNEKLFF.

The sample holds a few counts of this clone. The chain couples TRBV6-5 to TRBJ2-5; tentatively, D is TRBD1 (6 bases). The V end lost 6 bases, the J end lost 2 bases, and 10 bases lay between the germline ends. Looked up from germline, CDR1 is MNHEY and CDR2 is SVGAGI. The length of the CDR3 is 13 residues. CDR3 DNA: TGTGCCAGCAGGACCGGACAGCAAGAGACCCAGTACTTC. It yields the protein CASRTGQQETQYF.

This chain links TRBV7-2 with TRBJ2-1; possibly TRBD2 for D (7 bases). The CDR3 consists of 15 residues. Trimming removed 1 base from V and 2 bases from J, with 9 bases in between. The germline gives CDR1 SGHTA, CDR2 FQGNSA. CDR3 DNA sequence: TGTGCCAGCAGCTTAGACGGGGGGCCCTACAATGAGCAGTTCTTC. It encodes CASSLDGGPYNEQFF. Supplemented by reference TRBV7-2 and TRBJ2-1, the full variable domain reads GAGVSQSPSNKVTEKGKDVELRCDPISGHTALYWYRQSLGQGLEFLIYFQGNSAPDKSGLPSDRFSAERTGGSVSTLTIQRTQQEDSAVYLCASSLDGGPYNEQFFGPGTRLTVL.

The V and J genes are TRBV20-1 and TRBJ2-1, with 8 bases fitting TRBD2. CDR1 is DFQATT and CDR2 is SNEGSKA in the germline V gene (reference sequence). The CDR3 extends over 11 amino acids. J lost 6 bases, V lost 8 bases, and 3 bases had no gene match. The CDR3 here is CSTGTSNEQFF. The CDR3 DNA reads as TGCAGTACCGGGACTAGCAATGAGCAGTTCTTC.

The chain uses TRBV7-8 and TRBJ1-2; unclear D gene. CDR3 length: 17 residues. CDR1 is SGHVS and CDR2 is FQNEAQ in the germline V gene. Trimming shortened V by 1 base and J by 0 bases, and 15 bases separated the two germline ends. Here the CDR3 reads CASSLVYRTPSNYGYTF. The DNA for the CDR3 is TGTGCCAGCAGCTTAGTCTACAGAACACCTTCTAACTATGGCTACACCTTC.

V and J are TRBV6-6 and TRBJ1-2; D remains unclear. V was shortened by 1 base and J by 6 bases, with 9 bases between the two germline ends. The CDR3 sequence is 13 residues long. From germline, CDR1 is MNHNY and CDR2 SVGAGI (reference sequence). CDR3 bases: TGTGCCAGCAGTTACTTACAGACCCATGGCTACACCTTC. This translates into CASSYLQTHGYTF.

The V gene is TRBV18, the J gene TRBJ1-3, with D maybe TRBD1 (5 bases). The CDR3 covers 15 residues. V lost 2 bases and J lost 0, with 8 bases in between. The germline CDR1 and CDR2 sequences are KGHSH and LQKENI. The CDR3 spells CASSPTGDSGNTIYF. CDR3 DNA: TGTGCCAGCTCACCAACGGGGGACTCTGGAAACACCATATATTTT.

On this clone itself: The conserved phenylalanine or tryptophan normally closing the CDR3 is absent here, so this likely arose from a read error. CDR3 sequence reads: CAWTRSYEQYL. DNA for the CDR3: TGTGCCTGGACGAGGAGCTACGAGCAGTACCTC. The V and J genes are TRBV30 and TRBJ2-7; D remains ambiguous. CDR3 length: 11 amino acids. Per the germline V gene, CDR1 is GTSNPN and CDR2 is SVGIG (reference sequence). Trimming stripped 4 bases from V and 3 bases from J, with 7 bases between.

Only one count was recorded for this clone. The CDR3, as DNA: TGTGCCAGCAAGATAACTAGCGTTCAGGAAGAGACCCAGTACTTC. As protein: CASKITSVQEETQYF. The V call is TRBV5-6, the J call TRBJ2-5; 7 nucleotides line up with TRBD2. Germline V gene sequence: CDR1 SGHDT, CDR2 YYEEEE. J was trimmed by 3 bases and V by 6 bases; bases with no gene match: 11. The CDR3 spans 15 residues. Based on the CDR3 plus reference TRBV5-6 and TRBJ2-5, the full variable domain is DAGVTQSPTHLIKTRGQQVTLRCSPKSGHDTVSWYQQALGQGPQFIFQYYEEEERQRGNFPDRFSGHQFPNYSSELNVNALLLGDSALYLCASKITSVQEETQYFGPGTRLLVL.

The chain recombines TRBV25-1 with TRBJ2-1; 10 bases align to TRBD1. The CDR3 is made up of 14 amino acids. Germline CDR1 MGHDK, CDR2 SYGVNS. The trim removed 6 bases at V and 8 bases at J, leaving 7 bases unmatched. CDR3 DNA: TGTGCCAGCAGCTTGGAGACAGGGGGCGATGAGCAGTTCTTC. Translation gives CASSLETGGDEQFF.

The chain combines TRBV19 with TRBJ1-3; tentatively, D is TRBD1 (5 bases). V was trimmed by 7 bases and J by 0 bases, leaving 10 bases between them. CDR1 LNHDA and CDR2 SQIVND come from the germline V gene (reference sequence). The CDR3 is made up of 14 amino acids. CDR3 region: CASTGTVSGNTIYF. The CDR3 region has the DNA TGTGCCAGTACCGGGACTGTCTCTGGAAACACCATATATTTT.

The chain recombines TRBV19 with TRBJ2-1; tentatively, D is TRBD1 (6 bases). Germline V gene lookup returns CDR1 LNHDA and CDR2 SQIVND (reference sequence). The CDR3 contains 15 residues. Deletions cut 5 bases from V and 1 base from J, with 12 bases between. The CDR3 DNA follows: TGTGCCAGTAGTCTTGGGGGCATATCCTACAATGAGCAGTTCTTC. Residues: CASSLGGISYNEQFF.

The CDR3 DNA reads TGTGCCAGCAGCCTGGCGGGGGCGAACACTGAAGCTTTCTTT. Translated: CASSLAGANTEAFF. The chain couples TRBV2 to TRBJ1-1; D perhaps matches TRBD1 (6 bases). Per the germline V gene, CDR1 is SNHLY and CDR2 is FYNNEI. The CDR3 is 14 residues long. V lost 6 bases and J 1 base, leaving 12 bases between the germline ends.

This chain links TRBV6-5 with TRBJ1-2, with D possibly matching TRBD1 (6 bases). This CDR3 spans 15 amino acids. Germline V CDR1 and CDR2: MNHEY, SVGAGI. The ends were cut back, 7 bases at V and 7 bases at J, with 22 bases in the middle. Here the CDR3 reads CASTTQGTSYGGYTF. CDR3 nucleotide sequence: TGTGCCAGCACGACACAGGGAACCTCGTATGGTGGCTACACCTTC.

The rearrangement joins TRBV11-2 to TRBJ1-6; no clear D. Deletions cut 4 bases from V and 7 bases from J, with 11 bases between. Germline V lookup: CDR1 SGHAT, CDR2 FQNNGV. The CDR3 totals 14 residues. CDR3 bases: TGTGCCAGCAGCTCCTTAGAGAGGAATTCACCCCTCCACTTT. Translated: CASSSLERNSPLHF.

This clone was recorded a few times. The chain is built from TRBV4-3 and TRBJ1-6; no definite D call. The V gene's germline CDR1 is LGHNA and CDR2 YSLEER. The CDR3 loop spans 14 amino acids. V dropped 0 bases and J dropped 4 bases, with 4 bases sitting between them. CDR3 bases: TGCGCCAGCAGCCAAGAGGCTTATAATTCACCCCTCCACTTT. Protein: CASSQEAYNSPLHF.

The V call is TRBV9, the J call TRBJ2-5; 7 bases match TRBD1. The CDR3 loop spans 15 amino acids. The germline CDR1 and CDR2 sequences are SGDLS and YYNGEE. Trimming cost V 4 bases and J 4 bases; bases outside gene matches: 10. The CDR3 protein is CASSPSSGQLETQYF. CDR3 DNA sequence: TGTGCCAGCAGCCCAAGCTCGGGACAGTTAGAGACCCAGTACTTC.

J is TRBJ2-7 and V is TRBV6-1; D unresolved. The CDR3 sequence is 13 residues long. The V gene lost 1 base and the J gene lost 3 bases, with 7 bases spanning the gap. The germline V gene encodes CDR1 MNHNS and CDR2 SASEGT. The chain's CDR3 is CASSEVSSYEQYF. The DNA of the CDR3 is TGTGCCAGCAGTGAAGTCTCCAGCTACGAGCAGTACTTC.